This T cell receptor (beta chain) was sequenced for a study of technical replicates of blood from four donors. Profiled with immunoSEQ multiplex PCR; TCRdb holds only in-frame clones, not every one. The repertoire holds 40,000 to 60,000 clones, with 80% to 95% as singletons. The CDR3 is 14 residues long. The V and J ends lost 0 bases and 5 bases, in that order; junction bases with no gene match: 4. Germline V gene sequence: CDR1 SGHDT, CDR2 YYEEEE. Sequences were obtained from PBMCs. This sequence originates from a human donor in good health. Some clones in this sample may be carry-over from other donors' samples. The chain combines TRBV5-6 with TRBJ1-2; 7 nucleotides agree with TRBD1. Here the CDR3 DNA reads TGTGCCAGCAGCTTGGTTGGCAGGGGGTATGGCTACACCTTC. Protein: CASSLVGRGYGYTF.